This record covers a single T cell receptor beta chain. Germline V gene sequence: CDR1 GTSNPN, CDR2 SVGIG (reference sequence). The junction had 1 base not matched to a gene; V was cut back by 1 base and J by 7 bases. The CDR3 is 13 amino acids. The sample belongs to a study of blood T cell repertoires in COVID-19. The protocol was immunoSEQ multiplex PCR, while the TCRdb copy is restricted to in-frame clones and leaves out a portion. This sample has roughly 170,000 clones, with about 84% found just once. The specimen was PBMCs or T cells enriched from blood (not recorded which). This chain uses TRBV30 with TRBJ2-1; 10 bases map to TRBD1. The source of this sequence is a middle-aged woman with acute COVID-19. The CDR3 is CAWSGQGANEQFF. As DNA, the CDR3 is TGTGCCTGGAGTGGACAGGGGGCGAATGAGCAGTTCTTC. Looking up the rest from reference TRBV30 and TRBJ2-1 gives the full variable domain: SQTIHQWPATLVQPVGSPLSLECTVEGTSNPNLYWYRQAAGRGLQLLFYSVGIGQISSEVPQNLSASRPQDRQFILSSKKLLLSDSGFYLCAWSGQGANEQFFGPGTRLTVL.